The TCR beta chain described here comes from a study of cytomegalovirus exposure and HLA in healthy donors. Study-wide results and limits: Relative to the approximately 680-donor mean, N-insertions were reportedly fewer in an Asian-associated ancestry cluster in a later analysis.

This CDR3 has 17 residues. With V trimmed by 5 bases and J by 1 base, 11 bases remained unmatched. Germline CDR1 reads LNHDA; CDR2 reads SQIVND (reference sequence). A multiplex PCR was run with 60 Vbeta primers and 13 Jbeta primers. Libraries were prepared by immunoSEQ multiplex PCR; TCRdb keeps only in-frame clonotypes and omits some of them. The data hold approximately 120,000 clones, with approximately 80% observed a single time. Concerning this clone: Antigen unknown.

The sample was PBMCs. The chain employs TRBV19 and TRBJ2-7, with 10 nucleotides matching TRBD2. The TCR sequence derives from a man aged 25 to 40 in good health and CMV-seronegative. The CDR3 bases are TGTGCCAGTAGTCCCCTGACTAGCGGGTCTTCTTCCTACGAGCAGTACTTC. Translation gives CASSPLTSGSSSYEQYF.